What follows describes a single TCR beta chain. Its target is not known. This specimen comes from a study of neoadjuvant anti-PD-1 for oral cavity cancer. For the study at large: Nivolumab at 3 mg/kg was mostly given biweekly, three to four doses, pre-surgery. Around day 43, patients without progression received a fourth nivolumab dose before surgery. Notes on the study in general: Non-responders to neoadjuvant nivolumab had significantly more clonal PBMC T cells than responders. Treg/Th17 ratio rose with pretreatment blood and fell with post-treatment tumor TCRbeta clonality.

V lost 1 base and J lost 3, with 13 bases in between. CDR1 MGHRA and CDR2 YSYEKL come from the germline V gene. There are 15 residues in the CDR3. This table comes from immunoSEQ multiplex PCR, and its TCRdb copy is limited to in-frame clones, with some not included. The table records about 81,000 clones, less than 85% of them present only once. The sample consisted of PBMCs, taken before nivolumab (anti-PD-1) treatment. The clonotype comes from a person aged 40 to 85 with oral cavity squamous cell carcinoma. The chain links TRBV4-1 to TRBJ2-7, with D perhaps TRBD2 (6 bases). Written as DNA, the CDR3 is TGCGCCAGCAGCCAAGGGTCGGGGGAGAGCTACGAGCAGTACTTC. This translates into CASSQGSGESYEQYF.